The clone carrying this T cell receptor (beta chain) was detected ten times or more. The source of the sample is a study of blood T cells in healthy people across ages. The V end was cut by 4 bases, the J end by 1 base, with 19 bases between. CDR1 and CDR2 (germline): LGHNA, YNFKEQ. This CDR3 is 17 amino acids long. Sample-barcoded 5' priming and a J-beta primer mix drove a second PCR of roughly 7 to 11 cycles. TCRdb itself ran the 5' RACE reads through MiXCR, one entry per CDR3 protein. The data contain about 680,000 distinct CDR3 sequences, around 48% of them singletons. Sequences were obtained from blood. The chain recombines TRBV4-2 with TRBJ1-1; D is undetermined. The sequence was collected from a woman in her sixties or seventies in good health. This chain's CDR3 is CASSPSVSGGGNTEAFF. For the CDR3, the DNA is TGTGCCAGCAGCCCCTCCGTAAGTGGAGGTGGGAACACTGAAGCTTTCTTT.